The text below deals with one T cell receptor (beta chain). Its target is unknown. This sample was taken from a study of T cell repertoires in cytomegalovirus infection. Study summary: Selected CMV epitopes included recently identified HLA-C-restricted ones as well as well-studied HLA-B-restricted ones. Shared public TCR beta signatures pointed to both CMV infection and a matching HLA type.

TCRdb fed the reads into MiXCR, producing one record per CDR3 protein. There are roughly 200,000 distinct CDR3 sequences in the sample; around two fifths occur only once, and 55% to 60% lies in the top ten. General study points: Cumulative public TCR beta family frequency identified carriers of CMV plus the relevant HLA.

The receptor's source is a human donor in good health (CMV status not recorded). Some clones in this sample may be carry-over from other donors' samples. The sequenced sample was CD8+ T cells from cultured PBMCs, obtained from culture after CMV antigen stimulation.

CDR3 bases: TGTGCCAGCAGTTCCAATTTAGCGGATTTCTCCTACGAGCAGTACTTC. As protein: CASSSNLADFSYEQYF. V usage is TRBV27 and J usage is TRBJ2-7, with TRBD2 as a possible D gene (6 bases). Between the trimmed V and J ends, which lost 4 bases and 0 bases, there was a span of 16 bases. CDR3 length: 16 residues. Germline V gene data show CDR1 as MNHEY and CDR2 as SMNVEV (reference sequence).